Below, one TCR beta chain is given with its context. Its antigen is not known. Measured with immunoSEQ multiplex PCR; TCRdb has only the in-frame clones, and not every one. The table records 2 million to 2.5 million clones, more than 80% of them present only once. The record originates from a study of shared clonotypes between healthy human individuals. At the level of the study: Three plates were used per donor for CD4 naive, three for CD4 memory, two for CD8 naive and one for CD8 memory. General observations from the study: The study's rarefaction showed incomplete sorted-subset sequencing despite large depth. Only a few donors were included, so the genetic and exposure-history diversity represented was limited.

V was shortened by 5 bases and J by 5 bases, with 15 bases between the two germline ends. Germline-derived CDR1 and CDR2 are SGHTA and FQGNSA. The CDR3 loop spans 15 amino acids. Splitting of CD4+ cells produced CD45RA+ naive and CD45RA-negative memory subsets. This receptor was identified in a man between 18 and 29 years old in good health. Some clones in this sample may be carry-over from other donors' samples. V and J are TRBV7-2 and TRBJ2-2; D might be TRBD2 (6 bases). Sequenced: naive CD4+ T cells from PBMCs. Subset of the sample: CD45RA+ positively selected. CDR3 loop: CASSPRREKTGELFF. In DNA, the CDR3 is TGTGCCAGCAGCCCCAGGCGGGAAAAGACCGGGGAGCTGTTTTTT. The variable domain in full, with the rest retrieved from reference TRBV7-2 and TRBJ2-2, is GAGVSQSPSNKVTEKGKDVELRCDPISGHTALYWYRQSLGQGLEFLIYFQGNSAPDKSGLPSDRFSAERTGGSVSTLTIQRTQQEDSAVYLCASSPRREKTGELFFGEGSRLTVL.